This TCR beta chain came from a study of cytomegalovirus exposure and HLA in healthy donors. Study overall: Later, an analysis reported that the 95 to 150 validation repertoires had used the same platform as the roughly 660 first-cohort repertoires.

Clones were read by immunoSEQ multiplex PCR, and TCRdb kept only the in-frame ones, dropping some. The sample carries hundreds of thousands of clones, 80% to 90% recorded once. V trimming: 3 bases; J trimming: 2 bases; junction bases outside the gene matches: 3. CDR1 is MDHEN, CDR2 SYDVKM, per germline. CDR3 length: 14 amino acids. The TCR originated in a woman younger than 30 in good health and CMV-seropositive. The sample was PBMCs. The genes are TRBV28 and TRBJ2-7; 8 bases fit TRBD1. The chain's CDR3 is CASSFSRGPYEQYF. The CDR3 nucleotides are TGTGCCAGCAGTTTTTCCAGGGGGCCCTACGAGCAGTACTTC.